Listed here are 21 T cell receptor beta chains from one sample, sequenced in a study of blood T cells in healthy people across ages. For the second PCR, which ran for about 7 to 11 cycles, a sample-barcoded 5' primer and a J-beta primer mix were used. A single record per CDR3 protein comes from TCRdb applying MiXCR to the 5' RACE reads. The data show over a million distinct CDR3 sequences, roughly 59% seen once. The sample taken for sequencing was blood. The source of these receptors is a man younger than 35 in good health.

This chain connects TRBV10-1 to TRBJ2-4, with 10 bases that match TRBD2. The DNA end is a closer match to TRBJ2-5, so the J assignment may be wrong. CDR1 and CDR2 (germline): WNHNN, SYGVQD (reference sequence). This CDR3 comprises 17 residues. The DNA for the CDR3 is TGCGCCAGCAGTGAGTCGAGACTAGCGGGTCCTCCGAGGACCCAGTACTTC. Its translation: CASSESRLAGPPRTQYF.

This clonotype was detected a few times. The V gene is TRBV12-3 or TRBV12-4, the J gene TRBJ1-1, with 11 bases fitting TRBD1. This CDR3 contains 16 residues. Trimming took 5 bases from V and 3 from J; bases not matched to a gene: 8. The CDR3 protein is CASSERDRGGDTEAFF. The CDR3 bases are TGTGCCAGCAGTGAGAGGGACAGGGGGGGGGACACTGAAGCTTTCTTT.

The V gene is TRBV20-1, the J gene TRBJ2-4; D call uncertain. Germline CDR1 and CDR2: DFQATT and SNEGSKA (reference sequence). There are 16 residues in the CDR3. V dropped 0 bases and J dropped 0 bases, with 12 bases sitting between them. CDR3 sequence reads: CSARDLDLLAKNIQYF. The CDR3 DNA follows: TGCAGTGCTAGAGATTTAGATTTACTAGCCAAAAACATTCAGTACTTC.

The chain combines TRBV9 with TRBJ2-3, with D perhaps TRBD1 (5 bases). Germline V gene data show CDR1 as SGDLS and CDR2 as YYNGEE. This CDR3 region has 14 residues. V dropped 7 bases and J dropped 0 bases, with 12 bases sitting between them. The CDR3 sequence: CASGRQPSTDTQYF. CDR3 coding DNA: TGTGCCAGCGGACGACAGCCAAGCACAGATACGCAGTATTTT.

This clonotype was counted between two and nine times. The chain recombines TRBV2 with TRBJ2-1; 9 bases align to TRBD2. The CDR3 contains 15 residues. CDR1 and CDR2 (germline): SNHLY, FYNNEI. The V and J ends lost 9 bases and 4 bases, in that order; junction bases with no gene match: 10. CDR3 sequence: CARGTAGGRYNEQFF. In nucleotides, the CDR3 is TGTGCCAGAGGGACCGCGGGGGGGCGATACAATGAGCAGTTCTTC.

The V gene is TRBV6-5, the J gene TRBJ2-5; 8 bases are shared with TRBD1. The CDR3 is made up of 15 amino acids. The germline CDR1 and CDR2 sequences are MNHEY and SVGAGI. V was clipped by 0 bases and J by 3 bases; unmatched bases: 3. CDR3 protein: CASSYSSTGEETQYF. The CDR3 coding sequence is TGTGCCAGCAGTTACTCGTCGACAGGGGAAGAGACCCAGTACTTC.

The V and J genes are TRBV3-1 and TRBJ1-2; 7 nucleotides line up with TRBD1. This CDR3 contains 14 residues. V shed 0 bases and J 8 bases; nucleotides not matched to a gene: 6. Germline lookup yields CDR1 LGHDT and CDR2 YNNKEL (reference sequence). CDR3 residues: CASSQEGTAGGYTF. The CDR3 DNA reads as TGTGCCAGCAGCCAAGAGGGGACAGCGGGGGGCTACACCTTC.

The chain uses TRBV5-5 and TRBJ2-1, with D maybe TRBD2 (5 bases). This CDR3 is 14 amino acids long. Looked up from germline, CDR1 is SGHKS and CDR2 is YYEKEE (reference sequence). With 0 bases removed from V and 9 bases from J, the gap between germline ends came to 13 bases. The CDR3 protein is CASSLELHGIEQFF. In nucleotides, the CDR3 is TGTGCCAGCAGCTTGGAACTACACGGGATTGAGCAGTTCTTC.

The chain employs TRBV11-2 and TRBJ2-1; TRBD1 matches 7 bases. The CDR3 totals 14 residues. Per germline, CDR1 SGHAT and CDR2 FQNNGV. The V gene end was trimmed by 4 bases and the J gene end by 5 bases; junction bases not matched to a gene: 5. Here the CDR3 reads CASSSYRGDNEQFF. The CDR3 nucleotides are TGTGCCAGCAGCTCCTACAGGGGAGACAATGAGCAGTTCTTC.

The chain carries TRBV12-3 or TRBV12-4 and TRBJ1-2, with a tentative D call TRBD1 (5 bases). V was cut by 5 bases and J by 4 bases, with 14 bases left in between. This CDR3 contains 14 residues. The CDR3 bases are TGTGCCAGCAGTGTAGGGGCGCCCGTCTATGGCTACACCTTC. It translates to CASSVGAPVYGYTF.

This clonotype was seen a few times. The rearrangement joins TRBV20-1 to TRBJ2-3; TRBD2 is a possible D gene (7 bases). The CDR3 totals 13 residues. The germline V and J ends were trimmed by 2 bases and 8 bases, with 14 bases remaining between them. Germline values: CDR1 DFQATT, CDR2 SNEGSKA (reference sequence). CDR3 sequence (DNA): TGCAGTGCTAGATCCGGGGGGACATCTACGCAGTATTTT. Encoded protein: CSARSGGTSTQYF.

This chain connects TRBV12-3 or TRBV12-4 to TRBJ1-6; 8 positions agree with TRBD1. Trimming at V came to 7 bases and at J to 9 bases, leaving 8 bases not matched to a gene. The CDR3 spans 14 residues. The CDR3 coding sequence is TGTGCCAGCAAACCACAGGGGGAGACTTCACCCCTCCACTTT. This translates into CASKPQGETSPLHF.

V and J are TRBV12-3 or TRBV12-4 and TRBJ2-5; no reliable D call. CDR3 length: 14 residues. Trimming stripped 5 bases from V and 2 bases from J, with 12 bases between. This CDR3 is CASSPATDQETQYF. The CDR3 nucleotides read TGTGCCAGCAGTCCCGCCACGGATCAAGAGACCCAGTACTTC.

This clonotype was detected a few times. The chain is built from TRBV25-1 and TRBJ2-3, with TRBD2 matching over 10 bases. This CDR3 spans 15 amino acids. From germline, CDR1 is MGHDK and CDR2 SYGVNS. The junction had 1 base not matched to a gene; V was cut back by 4 bases and J by 0 bases. The CDR3 loop reads CASSALAGSTDTQYF. CDR3 nucleotides: TGTGCCAGCAGTGCACTAGCGGGAAGCACAGATACGCAGTATTTT. Complete variable domain (other parts from reference TRBV25-1 and TRBJ2-3): EADIYQTPRYLVIGTGKKITLECSQTMGHDKMYWYQQDPGMELHLIHYSYGVNSTEKGDLSSESTVSRIRTEHFPLTLESARPSHTSQYLCASSALAGSTDTQYFGPGTRLTVL.

The chain joins TRBV4-1 to TRBJ2-1; 10 nucleotides agree with TRBD2. CDR1 MGHRA and CDR2 YSYEKL come from the germline V gene. V dropped 1 base and J dropped 4; count of bases not matched to a gene: 4. This CDR3 is built from 16 residues. The CDR3 here is CASSQASSGSYNEQFF. The DNA of the CDR3 is TGCGCCAGCAGCCAAGCGTCTAGCGGGAGTTACAATGAGCAGTTCTTC.

The J gene is TRBJ2-3, the V gene TRBV5-5; D unresolved. With 0 bases removed from V and 3 bases from J, the gap between germline ends came to 8 bases. Germline V gene sequence: CDR1 SGHKS, CDR2 YYEKEE (reference sequence). The CDR3 has 14 amino acids. CDR3 sequence (DNA): TGTGCCAGCAGCTTGGCTTCCGTTACAGATACGCAGTATTTT. Encoded protein: CASSLASVTDTQYF.

The chain recombines TRBV5-5 with TRBJ2-7; tentatively, D is TRBD1 (6 bases). This CDR3 is 16 amino acids long. Germline V gives CDR1 SGHKS, CDR2 YYEKEE (reference sequence). V lost 0 bases, J lost 6 bases, and 19 bases lay in between. The CDR3 protein is CASSLGVSTGRGEQYF. The CDR3 DNA reads as TGTGCCAGCAGCTTGGGAGTTTCGACAGGACGGGGCGAGCAGTACTTC.

In DNA form, the CDR3 reads TGTGCCAGCAGCGTGGGTGTGAGGGGGTGGGACGAGCAGTACTTC. This sequence encodes CASSVGVRGWDEQYF. The V gene is TRBV9, the J gene TRBJ2-7, with a weak D call TRBD1 (6 bases). V lost 2 bases to trimming and J lost 5 bases, with 17 bases between them. CDR1 and CDR2 (germline): SGDLS, YYNGEE. This CDR3 comprises 15 residues.

The chain uses TRBV6-1 and TRBJ1-2, with 7 bases identical to TRBD1. The CDR3 has 15 residues. Trimming cost V 4 bases and J 6 bases; bases outside gene matches: 11. The germline V gene has CDR1 MNHNS and CDR2 SASEGT. Here the CDR3 DNA reads TGTGCCAGCAGTGGGCTCGGACAGGAGGGCGATGGCTACACCTTC. This sequence encodes CASSGLGQEGDGYTF.

The rearrangement joins TRBV4-1 to TRBJ1-5; D gene unclear. This CDR3 is built from 14 residues. V was cut by 1 base and J by 7 bases, with 11 bases left in between. From germline, CDR1 is MGHRA and CDR2 YSYEKL. The CDR3 is CASSQVVTRQPQHF. Here the CDR3 DNA reads TGCGCCAGCAGCCAAGTGGTGACGAGGCAGCCCCAGCATTTT.

The chain has TRBV7-9 and TRBJ1-5; D might be TRBD1 (5 bases). The CDR3 loop spans 13 amino acids. CDR1 is SEHNR and CDR2 is FQNEAQ in the germline V gene (reference sequence). Trimming shortened V by 4 bases and J by 1 base, and 5 bases separated the two germline ends. The CDR3 sequence is CASSWDSNQPQHF. CDR3 sequence (DNA): TGTGCCAGCAGCTGGGACAGCAATCAGCCCCAGCATTTT.